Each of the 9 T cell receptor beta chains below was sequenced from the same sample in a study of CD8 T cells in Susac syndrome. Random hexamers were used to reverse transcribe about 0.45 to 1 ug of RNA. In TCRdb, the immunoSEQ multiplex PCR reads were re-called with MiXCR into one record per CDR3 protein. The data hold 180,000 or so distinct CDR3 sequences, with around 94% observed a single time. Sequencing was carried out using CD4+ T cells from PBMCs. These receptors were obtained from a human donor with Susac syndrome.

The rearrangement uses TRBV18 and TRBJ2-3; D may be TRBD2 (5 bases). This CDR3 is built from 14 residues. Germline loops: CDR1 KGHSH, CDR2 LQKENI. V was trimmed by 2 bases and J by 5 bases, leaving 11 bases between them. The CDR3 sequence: CASSPLASRDTQYF. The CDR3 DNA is TGTGCCAGCTCACCATTGGCTAGCCGAGATACGCAGTATTTT. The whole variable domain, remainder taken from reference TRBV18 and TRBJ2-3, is NAGVMQNPRHLVRRRGQEARLRCSPMKGHSHVYWYRQLPEEGLKFMVYLQKENIIDESGMPKERFSAEFPKEGPSILRIQQVVRGDSAAYFCASSPLASRDTQYFGPGTRLTVL.

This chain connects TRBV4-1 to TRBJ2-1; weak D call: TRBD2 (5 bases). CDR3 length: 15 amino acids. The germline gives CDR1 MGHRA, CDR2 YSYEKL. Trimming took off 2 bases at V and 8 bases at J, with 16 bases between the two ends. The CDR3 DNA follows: TGCGCCAGCAGCCAACACGGACTCGTGGGAGATGAGCAGTTCTTC. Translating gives CASSQHGLVGDEQFF.

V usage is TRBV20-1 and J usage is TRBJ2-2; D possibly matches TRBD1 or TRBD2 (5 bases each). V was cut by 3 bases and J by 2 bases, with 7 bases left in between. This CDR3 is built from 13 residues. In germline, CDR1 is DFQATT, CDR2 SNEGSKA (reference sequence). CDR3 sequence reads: CSARGDNTGELFF. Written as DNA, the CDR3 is TGCAGTGCTAGGGGGGATAACACCGGGGAGCTGTTTTTT.

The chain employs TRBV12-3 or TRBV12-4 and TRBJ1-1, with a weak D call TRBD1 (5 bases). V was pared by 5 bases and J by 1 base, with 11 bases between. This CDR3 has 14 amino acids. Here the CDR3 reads CASSMGRANTEAFF. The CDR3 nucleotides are TGTGCCAGCAGTATGGGACGGGCGAACACTGAAGCTTTCTTT.

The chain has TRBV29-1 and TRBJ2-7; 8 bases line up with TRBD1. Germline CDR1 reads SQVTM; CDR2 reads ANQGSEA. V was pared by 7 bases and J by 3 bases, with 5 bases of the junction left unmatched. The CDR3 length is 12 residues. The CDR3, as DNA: TGCAGCGCCGGACAGGGTGACTACGAGCAGTACTTC. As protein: CSAGQGDYEQYF.

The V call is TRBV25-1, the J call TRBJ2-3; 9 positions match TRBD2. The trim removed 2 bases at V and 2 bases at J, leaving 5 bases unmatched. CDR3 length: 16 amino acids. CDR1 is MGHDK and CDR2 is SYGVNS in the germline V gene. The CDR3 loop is CASSERAGGITDTQYF. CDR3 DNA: TGTGCCAGCAGTGAACGGGCGGGAGGGATCACAGATACGCAGTATTTT.

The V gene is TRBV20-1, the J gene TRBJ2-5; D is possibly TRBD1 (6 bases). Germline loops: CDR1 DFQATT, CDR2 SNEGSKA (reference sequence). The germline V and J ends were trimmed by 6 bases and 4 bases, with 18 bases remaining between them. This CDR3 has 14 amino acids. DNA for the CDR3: TGCAGTGCGGACAACAGGGAACCGGTAGAGACCCAGTACTTC. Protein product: CSADNREPVETQYF.

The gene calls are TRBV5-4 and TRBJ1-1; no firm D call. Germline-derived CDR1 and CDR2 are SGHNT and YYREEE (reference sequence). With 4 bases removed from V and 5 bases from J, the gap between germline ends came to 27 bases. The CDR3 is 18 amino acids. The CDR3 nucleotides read TGTGCCAGCAGCCCGAGACCCACTATGAACACTGGGAAGACTGAAGCTTTCTTT. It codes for CASSPRPTMNTGKTEAFF.

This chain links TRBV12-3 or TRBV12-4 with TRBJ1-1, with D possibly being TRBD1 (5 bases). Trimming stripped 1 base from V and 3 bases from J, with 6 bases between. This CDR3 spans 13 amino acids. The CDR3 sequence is CASSLGGDTEAFF. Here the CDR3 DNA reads TGTGCCAGCAGTTTAGGGGGGGACACTGAAGCTTTCTTT.